This T cell receptor beta chain was found in a study of blood T cells in healthy people across ages. Total RNA was extracted at no less than 6 micrograms per sample. Germline CDR1 reads DFQATT; CDR2 reads SNEGSKA (reference sequence). V was cut by 3 bases and J by 1 base, with 13 bases left in between. The CDR3 loop spans 16 amino acids. Combining a sample-barcoded 5' primer with a J-beta primer mix, a second PCR ran for roughly 6 to 12 cycles. MiXCR was run by TCRdb on the 5' RACE reads, yielding one entry per CDR3 protein. The sample yields some 1,800,000 distinct CDR3 sequences, 30% to 40% seen once.

The receptor's source is a human donor in good health. The sequenced sample was blood. The chain has TRBV20-1 and TRBJ2-6; D possibly matches TRBD1 or TRBD2 (5 bases each). The CDR3: CSARGRAQSGANVLTF. In DNA form, the CDR3 reads TGCAGTGCTAGGGGGCGGGCGCAGTCTGGGGCCAACGTCCTGACTTTC.